This T cell receptor beta chain appears in the sequencing data of a study of human T cells and chemical hapten exposure. Whole-study context: Small volume differences among pooled libraries mainly caused per-sample TCR yield variation. Points from the study as a whole: Once DPC sensitization occurred, TCRs above 1 in 1000 frequency showed no change.

The authors' total RNA extraction used unfractionated whole blood. Comments on this clonotype: Its antigen is undetermined.

The library tagged individual cDNA molecules with unique molecular identifiers. In the original analysis: Per-sample TCR counts ranged from about 23,224 to 750,000, median around 96,000. TCRdb itself ran the reads through MiXCR, one entry per CDR3 protein. These V and J calls are TCRdb output, not the study's own analysis. The sample consists of 95,000 to 150,000 distinct CDR3 sequences, more than 8.5% of them appearing once. From germline, CDR1 is SGHRS and CDR2 YFSETQ. V was shortened by 1 base and J by 5 bases, with 12 bases between the two germline ends. The CDR3 length is 15 residues. The sequence was obtained from a human donor in good health. Some clones in this sample may be carry-over from other donors' samples. V usage is TRBV5-1 and J usage is TRBJ2-2; possible D gene TRBD2, 6 bases. Material: whole blood. DNA for the CDR3: TGCGCCAGCAGCTTGTTACGGGGGATGACCGGGGAGCTGTTTTTT. It translates to CASSLLRGMTGELFF.